This is a list of T cell receptor beta chains from one sample in a study of blood T cell repertoires in COVID-19. Profiling relied on immunoSEQ multiplex PCR, and the TCRdb table lists in-frame clones only, not all of them. The data hold about 160,000 clones, with around 83% observed a single time. Sequenced: peripheral blood. The receptor set was obtained from a woman in her forties or fifties with COVID-19, enrolled during active disease. Each CDR3 is given with its conserved first and last residue. A D gene is named only where the DNA matches it firmly. Not every row has a clone size; where given, it reads once, few, many or a size class.

V,D,J,size,CDR3,DNA
TRBV25-1,TRBD2,TRBJ2-1,.,CASSAASGGRYNEQFF,TGTGCCAGCAGTGCCGCTAGCGGGGGTCGGTACAATGAGCAGTTCTTC
TRBV7-9,.,TRBJ1-4,.,CASSLTGLNEKLFF,TGTGCCAGCAGCTTGACAGGCCTTAATGAAAAACTGTTTTTT
TRBV7-2,TRBD2,TRBJ2-1,.,CASSTVGGGNEQFF,TGTGCCAGCAGCACAGTCGGGGGGGGTAATGAGCAGTTCTTC
TRBV28,.,TRBJ1-2,.,CASRPSGEAVHGYTF,TGTGCCAGCAGGCCATCGGGGGAGGCCGTCCATGGCTACACCTTC
TRBV15,TRBD1,TRBJ2-1,once,CATSRDPGTAYNEQFF,TGTGCCACCAGCAGAGACCCGGGGACAGCCTACAATGAGCAGTTCTTC
TRBV19,.,TRBJ2-1,many,CASSIGAGEHEQFF,TGTGCCAGTAGTATAGGGGCAGGGGAGCATGAGCAGTTCTTC
TRBV30,TRBD1,TRBJ1-2,.,CAWEIGQGVSGYTF,TGTGCCTGGGAAATAGGACAGGGGGTTTCTGGCTACACCTTC
TRBV30,.,TRBJ2-2,few,CAWDWGHANTGELFF,TGTGCCTGGGATTGGGGACACGCGAACACCGGGGAGCTGTTTTTT
TRBV18,.,TRBJ2-3,once,CASSPPLGRGEDTQYF,TGTGCCAGCTCACCACCTCTAGGGCGGGGAGAGGATACGCAGTATTTT
TRBV14,.,TRBJ2-1,.,CASSQVLGQGTYNEQFF,TGTGCCAGCAGCCAAGTTTTAGGTCAGGGAACGTACAATGAGCAGTTCTTC
TRBV24-1,.,TRBJ1-2,.,CATSDVGNYGYTF,TGTGCCACCAGTGATGTCGGTAACTATGGCTACACCTTC
TRBV27,.,TRBJ2-1,.,CASSAGTPYNEQFF,TGTGCCAGCAGCGCAGGGACTCCCTACAATGAGCAGTTCTTC
TRBV2,.,TRBJ1-1,.,CASSEFVTDEAFF,TGTGCCAGCAGTGAATTTGTTACAGACGAAGCTTTCTTT
TRBV13,TRBD1,TRBJ1-2,.,CASSRDRDYGYTF,TGTGCCAGCAGCCGTGACAGGGACTATGGCTACACCTTC
TRBV9,.,TRBJ2-3,.,CASSVETNPADTQYF,TGTGCCAGCAGCGTAGAGACAAACCCAGCAGATACGCAGTATTTT
TRBV3-1/TRBV3-2,.,TRBJ2-7,.,CASSRSRSYEQYF,TGTGCCAGCAGCCGTAGTCGCTCCTACGAGCAGTACTTC
TRBV6-5,.,TRBJ1-2,.,CASTTEVVLGYTF,TGTGCCAGCACCACTGAAGTGGTACTTGGCTACACCTTC
TRBV6-5,TRBD1,TRBJ2-7,.,CASSRTGDSYEQYF,TGTGCCAGCAGCCGGACAGGGGACAGCTACGAGCAGTACTTC
TRBV5-4,.,TRBJ1-6,.,CASSLGQGPLSSYNSPLHF,TGTGCCAGCAGCTTGGGGCAGGGCCCCTTGAGCTCCTATAATTCACCCCTCCACTTT
TRBV28,.,TRBJ2-7,few,CASSFQGLEQYF,TGTGCCAGCAGTTTTCAGGGGCTCGAGCAGTACTTC
TRBV11-2,TRBD2,TRBJ2-5,.,CASSKGLAVQETQYF,TGTGCCAGCAGCAAGGGACTAGCGGTCCAAGAGACCCAGTACTTC
TRBV29-1,.,TRBJ1-2,.,CSVEDRAGFYGYTF,TGCAGCGTTGAAGATCGGGCGGGATTCTATGGCTACACCTTC
TRBV10-3,.,TRBJ2-2,.,CAISEPRGDTGELFF,TGTGCCATCAGTGAACCCAGGGGGGACACCGGGGAGCTGTTTTTT
TRBV4-1,.,TRBJ2-5,.,CASSQGTRIGETQYF,TGCGCCAGCAGCCAAGGAACTAGGATAGGAGAGACCCAGTACTTC
TRBV5-5,.,TRBJ1-5,.,CASSLQGIGNQPQHF,TGTGCCAGCAGCTTGCAGGGAATCGGCAATCAGCCCCAGCATTTT
TRBV7-7,TRBD2,TRBJ2-5,.,CASSLAGGGLETQYF,TGTGCCAGCAGCTTAGCTGGCGGGGGGTTGGAGACCCAGTACTTC
TRBV28,.,TRBJ2-7,once,CASSLSGAHEQYF,TGTGCCAGCAGTTTATCAGGTGCCCACGAGCAGTACTTC
TRBV24-1,TRBD2,TRBJ2-1,.,CATSAGTSGGASYNEQFF,TGTGCCACCAGTGCCGGGACTAGCGGGGGGGCCTCCTACAATGAGCAGTTCTTC
TRBV19,TRBD1,TRBJ2-5,.,CASQPGQGVRETQYF,TGTGCCAGCCAGCCGGGACAGGGTGTGCGGGAGACCCAGTACTTC
TRBV15,TRBD1,TRBJ1-5,.,CATSRDRGTGGRHF,TGTGCCACCAGCAGAGACCGTGGGACAGGGGGTAGGCATTTT
TRBV11-2,.,TRBJ2-7,.,CASSPTGQDYEQYF,TGTGCCAGCAGCCCGACCGGACAAGATTACGAGCAGTACTTC
TRBV3-1/TRBV3-2,TRBD2,TRBJ2-3,.,CASRPLAGGFDTQYF,TGTGCCAGCAGACCACTAGCGGGGGGTTTCGATACGCAGTATTTT
TRBV4-1,TRBD1,TRBJ2-3,.,CASSQDRGQGASGDTQYF,TGCGCCAGCAGCCAAGATCGAGGGCAGGGGGCGAGTGGAGATACGCAGTATTTT
TRBV4-1,.,TRBJ2-7,.,CASSPGWDTYEQYF,TGCGCCAGCAGCCCTGGCTGGGACACCTACGAGCAGTACTTC
TRBV12-5,.,TRBJ2-2,.,CASGLVPGRVGELFF,TGTGCTAGTGGTTTGGTCCCGGGAAGGGTCGGGGAGCTGTTTTTT
TRBV28,TRBD2,TRBJ2-1,.,CASSSTPSGGAWEQFF,TGTGCCAGCAGTTCTACACCTAGCGGGGGGGCATGGGAGCAGTTCTTC
TRBV6-4,.,TRBJ1-2,once,CASRGPGQGGYGYTF,TGTGCCAGCCGAGGACCAGGGCAGGGTGGCTATGGCTACACCTTC
TRBV5-1,.,TRBJ1-5,few,CASSLVGGDSNQPQHF,TGCGCCAGCAGCTTGGTTGGCGGGGATAGCAATCAGCCCCAGCATTTT
TRBV11-1,.,TRBJ2-5,.,CASRRREKQETQYF,TGTGCCAGCAGACGCCGGGAGAAACAAGAGACCCAGTACTTC
TRBV7-3,.,TRBJ1-2,.,CASSLGGIGYGYTF,TGTGCCAGCAGCTTAGGGGGGATTGGCTATGGCTACACCTTC
TRBV19,TRBD2,TRBJ2-5,.,CASSPRMIAGAGETQYF,TGTGCCAGTAGTCCGCGAATGATAGCGGGGGCAGGGGAGACCCAGTACTTC
TRBV28,TRBD1,TRBJ1-1,.,CAAKNRGTEAFF,TGTGCCGCGAAAAACAGGGGTACTGAAGCTTTCTTT
TRBV11-3,TRBD1,TRBJ2-2,.,CASSLGQGVDTGELFF,TGTGCCAGCAGCCTTGGACAGGGGGTAGACACCGGGGAGCTGTTTTTT
TRBV2,.,TRBJ1-4,.,CASSTTSGGNEKLFF,TGTGCCAGCAGTACGACCAGCGGCGGGAATGAAAAACTGTTTTTT
TRBV11-2,.,TRBJ1-1,.,CASSAQIEAFF,TGTGCCAGCAGCGCACAGATTGAAGCTTTCTTT
TRBV9,.,TRBJ2-3,.,CASSVVPRDTQYF,TGTGCCAGCAGCGTAGTCCCGCGAGATACGCAGTATTTT
TRBV24-1,TRBD1,TRBJ2-7,.,CATSDPSTGTYEQYF,TGTGCCACCAGTGATCCTTCGACAGGGACCTACGAGCAGTACTTC
TRBV4-3,TRBD2,TRBJ2-3,.,CASSQWTSGDHYTDTQYF,TGCGCCAGCAGCCAATGGACTAGCGGGGACCATTACACAGATACGCAGTATTTT
TRBV9,TRBD2,TRBJ2-7,.,CASSARAGGSRQYF,TGTGCCAGCAGCGCCAGGGCGGGGGGTTCTCGGCAGTACTTC